This TCR beta chain was identified during a study of blood T cells in healthy people across ages. The use of a sample-barcoded 5' primer and a J-beta primer mix characterized a second PCR of roughly 6 to 12 cycles. TCRdb re-derived calls from the 5' RACE reads in MiXCR, one entry per CDR3 protein. The sample lists 1,800,000 or so distinct CDR3 sequences; 39% were seen once. This clonotype has more than one count but fewer than ten. Sequenced input: blood. The receptor was derived from a human donor in good health.

CDR3 region: CASTEDRVIPYEQYF. The CDR3, as DNA: TGTGCCAGTACCGAAGATAGGGTAATTCCCTACGAGCAGTACTTC. V gene TRBV6-1 combines with J gene TRBJ2-7; unclear D gene. V lost 9 bases, J lost 2 bases, and 20 bases lay in between. The CDR3 sequence is 15 residues long. From germline, CDR1 is MNHNS and CDR2 SASEGT.